A single sample gave rise to the 5 T cell receptor beta chains below, sequenced in a study of shared clonotypes between healthy human individuals. Repertoires were generated with immunoSEQ multiplex PCR, while TCRdb's copy carries only in-frame clones and drops some. The data contain 740,000 or so clones, around 73% of them seen just once; the ten biggest clones take up around 1.8%. Sequenced input: memory CD4+ T cells sorted from blood. Subset given: CD45RA-negative fraction. All receptors come from a woman in her 30s in good health.

V gene TRBV28 combines with J gene TRBJ1-2, with a weak D call TRBD1 (5 bases). Trimming pared 1 base from V and 3 bases from J, leaving 21 bases between. CDR1 and CDR2 (germline): MDHEN, SYDVKM. The CDR3 has 18 amino acids. CDR3 region: CASSLFPPRVGRYYGYTF. The CDR3 DNA reads TGTGCCAGCAGTTTATTTCCCCCCAGGGTGGGACGGTACTATGGCTACACCTTC.

This clone was seen just once. The chain employs TRBV6-5 and TRBJ2-6, with TRBD1 identical over 7 bases. Germline V gene data show CDR1 as MNHEY and CDR2 as SVGAGI. The CDR3 runs to 16 residues. With V trimmed by 4 bases and J by 3 bases, 6 bases remained unmatched. CDR3 bases: TGTGCCAGCAGTTTAGACAGGGTACATGGGGCCAACGTCCTGACTTTC. Its protein product is CASSLDRVHGANVLTF.

The chain couples TRBV18 to TRBJ1-5; 12 bases agree with TRBD1. The CDR3 loop spans 16 amino acids. Germline CDR1 KGHSH, CDR2 LQKENI. The trim removed 2 bases at V and 6 bases at J, leaving 5 bases unmatched. The CDR3 protein is CASSPMGQGAGQPQHF. The CDR3 coding sequence is TGTGCCAGCTCACCAATGGGACAGGGGGCAGGTCAGCCCCAGCATTTT.

In its sample, this clone was seen once. The chain combines TRBV7-9 with TRBJ2-2; D might be TRBD2 (7 bases). V was cut by 5 bases and J by 4 bases, with 20 bases left in between. The germline gives CDR1 SEHNR, CDR2 FQNEAQ (reference sequence). This CDR3 is built from 17 residues. CDR3 sequence: CASSPRLRGAVTGELFF. In DNA, the CDR3 is TGTGCCAGCAGCCCGCGACTACGGGGGGCCGTCACCGGGGAGCTGTTTTTT. Variable domain in full (rest from reference TRBV7-9 and TRBJ2-2): DTGVSQNPRHKITKRGQNVTFRCDPISEHNRLYWYRQTLGQGPEFLTYFQNEAQLEKSRLLSDRFSAERPKGSFSTLEIQRTEQGDSAMYLCASSPRLRGAVTGELFFGEGSRLTVL.

This chain joins TRBV30 and TRBJ2-7; D possibly matches TRBD1 or TRBD2 (6 bases each). The germline V and J ends were trimmed by 4 bases and 2 bases, with 9 bases remaining between them. There are 12 residues in the CDR3. Germline values: CDR1 GTSNPN, CDR2 SVGIG (reference sequence). The DNA of the CDR3 is TGTGCCTGGAACGGGGGCGCCTACGAGCAGTACTTC. It translates to CAWNGGAYEQYF.